The clone carrying this T cell receptor (beta chain) was observed a handful of times. The CDR3 has 16 residues. V shed 4 bases and J 4 bases; nucleotides not matched to a gene: 10. Germline V gene lookup returns CDR1 SGHTS and CDR2 YDEGEE. This sample was included in a study of radiotherapy plus CTLA-4 blockade in lung cancer. Profiled with immunoSEQ multiplex PCR; TCRdb holds only in-frame clones, not every one. The table includes approximately 45,000 clones, 50% to 70% detected once. Source: peripheral blood, taken from a patient treated with radiotherapy plus ipilimumab. This clonotype was obtained from a human donor with non-small cell lung cancer who had a partial response to radiotherapy plus ipilimumab. V and J are TRBV5-8 and TRBJ1-2; 10 bases line up with TRBD1. The CDR3 DNA follows: TGTGCCAGCAGCACCGGGACAGGGGATGGATCCTATGGCTACACCTTC. Amino acids: CASSTGTGDGSYGYTF.